This T cell receptor beta chain originates from a study of blood T cell repertoires in COVID-19. Study as a whole: Both acute and convalescent COVID-19 samples were obtained from the United States, Italy and Spain.

Measured with immunoSEQ multiplex PCR; TCRdb has only the in-frame clones, and not every one. The sample lists over 200,000 clones, about 85% occurring once. From germline, CDR1 is WNHNN and CDR2 SYGVQD (reference sequence). The CDR3 is made up of 10 amino acids. V lost 8 bases and J lost 5, with 5 bases in between. The chain links TRBV10-1 to TRBJ2-3; no definite D call. This TCR came from a man under 40 who had recovered from COVID-19. Sequenced: PBMCs or T cells enriched from blood (not recorded which). The CDR3 bases are TGCGCCAGCCCAGAAGATACGCAGTATTTT. Protein product: CASPEDTQYF.